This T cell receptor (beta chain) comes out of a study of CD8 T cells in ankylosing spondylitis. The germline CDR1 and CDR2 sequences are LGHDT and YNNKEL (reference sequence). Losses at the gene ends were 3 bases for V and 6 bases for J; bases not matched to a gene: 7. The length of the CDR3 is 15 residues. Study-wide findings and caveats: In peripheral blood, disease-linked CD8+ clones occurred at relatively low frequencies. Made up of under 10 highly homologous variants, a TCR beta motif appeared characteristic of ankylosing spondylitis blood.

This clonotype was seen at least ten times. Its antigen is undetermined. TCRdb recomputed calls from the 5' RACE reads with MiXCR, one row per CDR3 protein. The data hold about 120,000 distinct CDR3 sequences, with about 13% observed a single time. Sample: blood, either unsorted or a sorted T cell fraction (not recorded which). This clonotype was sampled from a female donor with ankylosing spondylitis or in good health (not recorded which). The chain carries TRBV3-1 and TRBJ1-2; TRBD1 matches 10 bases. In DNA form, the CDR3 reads TGTGCCAGCAGCCAGCCCGGGACAGGGGAAGATGGCTACACCTTC. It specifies CASSQPGTGEDGYTF.